The 27 T cell receptor beta chains presented below share a single source sample, sequenced in a study of T cell responses to AZD1222 COVID-19 vaccine. The table came from immunoSEQ multiplex PCR; TCRdb's copy has only in-frame clones and leaves some out. This sample has some 130,000 clones, with roughly 90% found just once. The sample consisted of peripheral blood, taken on day 0 of AZD1222 vaccination. These receptors came from an adult in good health.

This rearrangement joins TRBV12-5 to TRBJ1-1, with a tentative D call TRBD1 (5 bases). V was pared by 4 bases and J by 2 bases, with 17 bases between. The germline CDR1 and CDR2 sequences are LGHNT and FRNRAP. The CDR3 is 16 residues long. The CDR3 DNA reads TGTGCTAGTGGTTCCGCGACAGACCCACTTAACACTGAAGCTTTCTTT. Its translation: CASGSATDPLNTEAFF.

This clone has only one observation. The V call is TRBV18, the J call TRBJ1-1; TRBD1 is a possible D gene (5 bases). Germline CDR1 KGHSH, CDR2 LQKENI. The CDR3 consists of 15 residues. V was shortened by 4 bases and J by 1 base, with 13 bases between the two germline ends. The CDR3 loop reads CASSLQEQTNTEAFF. In DNA, the CDR3 is TGTGCCAGCTCACTACAGGAACAAACGAACACTGAAGCTTTCTTT. Combining the CDR3 with reference TRBV18 and TRBJ1-1 gives the whole variable domain NAGVMQNPRHLVRRRGQEARLRCSPMKGHSHVYWYRQLPEEGLKFMVYLQKENIIDESGMPKERFSAEFPKEGPSILRIQQVVRGDSAAYFCASSLQEQTNTEAFFGQGTRLTVV.

The chain employs TRBV6-2 or TRBV6-3 and TRBJ1-5, with 11 positions matching TRBD1. The CDR3 runs 18 residues. The germline V gene has CDR1 MNHEY and CDR2 SVGEGT. V lost 5 bases to trimming and J lost 7 bases; unmatched junction nucleotides: 16. As DNA, the CDR3 is TGTGCCAGCAGTACAACCCACGCAGGGACAGGGGGACACCAGCCCCAGCATTTT. Amino acids: CASSTTHAGTGGHQPQHF.

The chain links TRBV30 to TRBJ1-4; a possible D gene is TRBD1 (5 bases). The CDR3 sequence is 14 residues long. The germline CDR1 and CDR2 sequences are GTSNPN and SVGIG (reference sequence). V was cut by 3 bases and J by 7 bases, with 15 bases left in between. DNA of the CDR3: TGTGCCTGGAGCTTCGGTGGGGGGGGTGAAAAACTGTTTTTT. This translates into CAWSFGGGGEKLFF.

The chain recombines TRBV6-5 with TRBJ1-2; D possibly corresponds to TRBD1 (5 bases). Germline V gene sequence: CDR1 MNHEY, CDR2 SVGAGI. Trimming cost V 9 bases and J 2 bases, with 10 bases left between them. The CDR3 extends over 12 amino acids. In nucleotides, the CDR3 is TGTGCCAGTCTGGGGGGAAACTATGGCTACACCTTC. It encodes CASLGGNYGYTF.

The V call is TRBV6-2 or TRBV6-3, the J call TRBJ2-5; unclear D gene. Germline lookup yields CDR1 MNHEY and CDR2 SVGEGT. V was shortened by 5 bases and J by 5 bases, with 12 bases between the two germline ends. The CDR3 loop spans 13 amino acids. The CDR3 nucleotides read TGTGCCAGCAGTCCAGAGTACTGGGAGACCCAGTACTTC. It yields the protein CASSPEYWETQYF.

The J gene is TRBJ1-2, the V gene TRBV25-1; 8 bases map to TRBD1. CDR1 MGHDK and CDR2 SYGVNS come from the germline V gene. The V gene end was trimmed by 6 bases and the J gene end by 1 base; junction bases not matched to a gene: 4. The CDR3 length is 14 residues. CDR3 loop: CASSRTGLNYGYTF. The CDR3 region has the DNA TGTGCCAGCAGCCGGACAGGGCTTAACTATGGCTACACCTTC.

V and J are TRBV5-6 and TRBJ2-7; D remains unclear. Trimming took 0 bases from V and 5 from J, leaving 18 bases between them. CDR1 SGHDT and CDR2 YYEEEE come from the germline V gene. The CDR3 spans 16 residues. CDR3 nucleotide sequence: TGTGCCAGCAGCTTGGGCCCCCTGGAAATAGCCCACGAGCAGTACTTC. Its protein product is CASSLGPLEIAHEQYF.

V and J are TRBV4-1 and TRBJ1-2; TRBD1 might be the D (6 bases). This CDR3 contains 15 residues. Germline values: CDR1 MGHRA, CDR2 YSYEKL. V was shortened by 0 bases and J by 3 bases, with 11 bases between the two germline ends. The CDR3 bases are TGCGCCAGCAGCCAAGATGGGGACATATACTATGGCTACACCTTC. As protein: CASSQDGDIYYGYTF.

The chain employs TRBV15 and TRBJ2-1; 9 bases fit TRBD2. The CDR3 has 17 amino acids. Germline V gives CDR1 LNHNV, CDR2 YYDKDF (reference sequence). Germline trimming cut 4 bases from V and 3 bases from J; bases unmatched to any gene: 10. CDR3 sequence reads: CATSKSWGSGGYNEQFF. As DNA, the CDR3 is TGTGCCACCAGCAAGAGCTGGGGTAGCGGGGGCTACAATGAGCAGTTCTTC. The whole variable domain, remainder taken from reference TRBV15 and TRBJ2-1, is DAMVIQNPRYQVTQFGKPVTLSCSQTLNHNVMYWYQQKSSQAPKLLFHYYDKDFNNEADTPDNFQSRRPNTSFCFLDIRSPGLGDTAMYLCATSKSWGSGGYNEQFFGPGTRLTVL.

This clone was recorded once. The V call is TRBV6-5, the J call TRBJ1-3; D possibly corresponds to TRBD1 (5 bases). Trimming removed 0 bases from V and 2 bases from J, with 11 bases in between. This CDR3 comprises 16 residues. CDR1 and CDR2 (germline): MNHEY, SVGAGI. This CDR3 reads CASSYSPWGPGNTIYF. CDR3 coding DNA: TGTGCCAGCAGTTACTCCCCTTGGGGCCCTGGAAACACCATATATTTT.

This clone was seen more than once but under ten times. The CDR3 DNA is TGTGCCAGCATCCCACCCCCCGGGGGTTCAGATACGCAGTATTTT. This gives the protein CASIPPPGGSDTQYF. V and J are TRBV21-1 and TRBJ2-3; the table's D call, TRBD2, was not checked against the DNA. TRBV21-1 is a known pseudogene. CDR3 length equals 15 residues.

This rearrangement joins TRBV2 to TRBJ1-6; D may be TRBD1 (6 bases). The CDR3 consists of 14 residues. Trimming pared 4 bases from V and 6 bases from J, leaving 10 bases between. In germline, CDR1 is SNHLY, CDR2 FYNNEI. The CDR3 DNA sequence: TGTGCCAGCAGTGTGTGGACAGTTAATTCACCCCTCCACTTT. Translating it yields CASSVWTVNSPLHF. Full variable domain (missing parts from reference TRBV2 and TRBJ1-6): EPEVTQTPSHQVTQMGQEVILRCVPISNHLYFYWYRQILGQKVEFLVSFYNNEISEKSEIFDDQFSVERPDGSNFTLKIRSTKLEDSAMYFCASSVWTVNSPLHFGNGTRLTVT.

V gene TRBV6-5 combines with J gene TRBJ2-1; 10 nucleotides align to TRBD1. Germline CDR1 and CDR2: MNHEY and SVGAGI. J gave up 10 bases and V 6 bases, and 6 bases lay outside the gene matches. This CDR3 has 13 amino acids. CDR3 sequence: CASRGDRGGEQFF. CDR3 DNA sequence: TGTGCCAGCAGAGGGGACAGGGGAGGAGAGCAGTTCTTC.

This chain links TRBV28 with TRBJ2-5, with TRBD1 matching over 9 bases. The germline CDR1 and CDR2 sequences are MDHEN and SYDVKM. The CDR3 totals 18 residues. With V trimmed by 7 bases and J by 5 bases, 20 bases remained unmatched. CDR3 region: CASKTSGTGLVSSETQYF. DNA for the CDR3: TGTGCCAGCAAAACATCCGGGACAGGGCTAGTGAGCTCGGAGACCCAGTACTTC. The full variable domain, completed using reference TRBV28 and TRBJ2-5, is DVKVTQSSRYLVKRTGEKVFLECVQDMDHENMFWYRQDPGLGLRLIYFSYDVKMKEKGDIPEGYSVSREKKERFSLILESASTNQTSMYLCASKTSGTGLVSSETQYFGPGTRLLVL.

In nucleotides, the CDR3 is TGTGCCAGCAGCTCCGGGTTAAGCACTGAAGCTTTCTTT. This codes for CASSSGLSTEAFF. The V gene is TRBV13, the J gene TRBJ1-1; no clear D gene. The CDR3 consists of 13 residues. V was pared by 4 bases and J by 4 bases, with 10 bases between. Germline loops: CDR1 PRHDT, CDR2 FYEKMQ (reference sequence). The variable domain in full, completed from reference TRBV13 and TRBJ1-1, reads AAGVIQSPRHLIKEKRETATLKCYPIPRHDTVYWYQQGPGQDPQFLISFYEKMQSDKGSIPDRFSAQQFSDYHSELNMSSLELGDSALYFCASSSGLSTEAFFGQGTRLTVV.

This sequence joins TRBV3-1 (or the pseudogene TRBV3-2) and TRBJ1-1, with D tentatively TRBD1 (5 bases). In germline, CDR1 is LGHDT, CDR2 YNNKEL (reference sequence). This CDR3 has 13 residues. The V end lost 4 bases, the J end lost 5 bases, and 11 bases lay between the germline ends. The CDR3, as DNA: TGTGCCAGCAGCCCCCAGGGTGGGACTGAAGCTTTCTTT. The encoded protein is CASSPQGGTEAFF.

This chain links TRBV27 with TRBJ1-2; TRBD1 matches 7 bases. Germline assignment: CDR1 MNHEY and CDR2 SMNVEV (reference sequence). The CDR3 is 13 residues long. Trimming at V came to 2 bases and at J to 8 bases, leaving 5 bases not matched to a gene. Written as DNA, the CDR3 is TGTGCCAGCAGTTTAACACAGGGGAGGGGCTACACCTTC. It specifies CASSLTQGRGYTF.

Details on this clone: Because the CDR3's place on the DNA is in doubt, the DNA is left out and the CDR3 is given as listed by TCRdb. J is TRBJ1-1 and V is TRBV29-1. The germline V gene encodes CDR1 SQVTM and CDR2 ANQGSEA. The CDR3 extends over 13 residues, inclusive of both ends. CDR3 amino acids: CSVGHGTPLVIPF.

The chain joins TRBV14 to TRBJ2-3; D gene uncertain. Germline loops: CDR1 SGHDN, CDR2 FVKESK. The CDR3 has 13 residues. The germline V and J ends were trimmed by 2 bases and 8 bases, with 11 bases remaining between them. CDR3 residues: CASSQQATLTQYF. The CDR3 DNA follows: TGTGCCAGCAGCCAACAAGCTACCCTTACGCAGTATTTT.

The chain recombines TRBV5-4 with TRBJ2-5, with D possibly matching TRBD2 (6 bases). The CDR3 runs 15 residues. V gave up 4 bases and J gave up 2 bases, with 15 bases separating them. The germline V gene has CDR1 SGHNT and CDR2 YYREEE (reference sequence). CDR3 sequence (DNA): TGTGCCAGCAGCGCCGGGACGGGAGATCAAGAGACCCAGTACTTC. Its translation is CASSAGTGDQETQYF.

The CDR3 region is CASSFRDALARNIQYF. The CDR3 DNA follows: TGTGCCAGCAGCTTCCGGGACGCCCTCGCCCGAAACATTCAGTACTTC. The V and J genes are TRBV7-2 and TRBJ2-4; D may match TRBD1 or TRBD2 (5 bases each). This CDR3 contains 16 residues. Germline values: CDR1 SGHTA, CDR2 FQGNSA. Trimming stripped 3 bases from V and 6 bases from J, with 18 bases between.

The rearrangement uses TRBV18 and TRBJ1-1, with a possible D match to TRBD1 (5 bases). Germline values: CDR1 KGHSH, CDR2 LQKENI. Deletions cut 2 bases from V and 5 bases from J, with 18 bases between. The CDR3 consists of 16 residues. The CDR3 DNA follows: TGTGCCAGCTCACCAATAAGGGGAGGCTCTGGAACTGAAGCTTTCTTT. This sequence encodes CASSPIRGGSGTEAFF.

This sequence joins TRBV4-2 and TRBJ2-7; D possibly corresponds to TRBD2 (6 bases). Deletions cut 2 bases from V and 2 bases from J, with 16 bases between. Germline assignment: CDR1 LGHNA and CDR2 YNFKEQ. The CDR3 loop spans 16 amino acids. CDR3 residues: CASSQTGGPRTYEQYF. The CDR3 DNA is TGTGCCAGCAGCCAAACCGGAGGGCCCCGAACCTACGAGCAGTACTTC.

This clone was seen only a few times. The rearrangement joins TRBV3-1 (or the pseudogene TRBV3-2) to TRBJ2-2; 7 bases are a match to TRBD2. The trim removed 7 bases at V and 7 bases at J, leaving 3 bases unmatched. Germline-derived CDR1 and CDR2 are LGHDT and YNNKEL (reference sequence). This CDR3 spans 12 amino acids. The CDR3 DNA follows: TGTGCCAGCACCACGGGGGGCGGGGAGCTGTTTTTT. Protein sequence: CASTTGGGELFF.

In this sample, this clone turned up a few times. V and J are TRBV11-1 and TRBJ1-5; D is unclear. The germline gives CDR1 SGHAT, CDR2 FQDESV (reference sequence). The ends were cut back, 5 bases at V and 4 bases at J, with 9 bases in the middle. The CDR3 extends over 13 amino acids. The CDR3 DNA is TGTGCCAGCAGCCCGGACGGGAATCAGCCCCAGCATTTT. Translation: CASSPDGNQPQHF.

The chain carries TRBV29-1 and TRBJ1-1; weak D call: TRBD1 (6 bases). The CDR3 has 10 amino acids. The germline V and J ends were trimmed by 7 bases and 6 bases, with 9 bases remaining between them. Germline V CDR1 and CDR2: SQVTM, ANQGSEA. This CDR3 reads CSGEGAEAFF. DNA of the CDR3: TGCAGCGGTGAGGGGGCTGAAGCTTTCTTT.